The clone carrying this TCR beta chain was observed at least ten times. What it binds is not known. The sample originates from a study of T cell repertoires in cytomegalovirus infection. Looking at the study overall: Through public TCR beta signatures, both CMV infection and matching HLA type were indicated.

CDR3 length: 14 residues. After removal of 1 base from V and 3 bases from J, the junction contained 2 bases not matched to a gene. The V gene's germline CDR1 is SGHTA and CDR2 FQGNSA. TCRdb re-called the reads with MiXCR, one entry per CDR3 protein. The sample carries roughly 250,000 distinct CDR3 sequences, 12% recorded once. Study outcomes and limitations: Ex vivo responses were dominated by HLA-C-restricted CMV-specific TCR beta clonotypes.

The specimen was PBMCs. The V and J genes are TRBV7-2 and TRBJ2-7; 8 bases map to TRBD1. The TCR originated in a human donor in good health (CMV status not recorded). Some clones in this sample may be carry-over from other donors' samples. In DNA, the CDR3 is TGTGCCAGCAGCTTAGGGACAGGGAACTACGAGCAGTACTTC. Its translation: CASSLGTGNYEQYF. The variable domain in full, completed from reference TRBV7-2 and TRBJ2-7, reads GAGVSQSPSNKVTEKGKDVELRCDPISGHTALYWYRQSLGQGLEFLIYFQGNSAPDKSGLPSDRFSAERTGGSVSTLTIQRTQQEDSAVYLCASSLGTGNYEQYFGPGTRLTVT.